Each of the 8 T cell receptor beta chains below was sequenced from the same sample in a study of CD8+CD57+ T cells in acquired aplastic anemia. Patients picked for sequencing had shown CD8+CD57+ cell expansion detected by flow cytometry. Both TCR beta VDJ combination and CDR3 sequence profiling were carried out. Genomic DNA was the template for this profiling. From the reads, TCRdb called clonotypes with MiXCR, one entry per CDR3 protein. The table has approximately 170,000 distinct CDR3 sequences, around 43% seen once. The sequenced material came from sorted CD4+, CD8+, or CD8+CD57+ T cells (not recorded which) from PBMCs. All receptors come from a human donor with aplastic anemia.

The CDR3 nucleotides read TGCAGCGTTGATCAGGGGACTGAAGCTTTCTTT. This sequence encodes CSVDQGTEAFF. This chain connects TRBV29-1 to TRBJ1-1, with D possibly TRBD1 on 6 matching bases. This CDR3 has 11 residues. Germline CDR1 and CDR2: SQVTM and ANQGSEA. The ends were cut back, 3 bases at V and 5 bases at J, with 7 bases in the middle.

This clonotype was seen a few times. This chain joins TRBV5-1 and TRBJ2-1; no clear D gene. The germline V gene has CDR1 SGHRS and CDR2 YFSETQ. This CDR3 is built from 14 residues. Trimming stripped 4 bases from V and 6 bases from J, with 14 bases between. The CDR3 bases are TGCGCCAGCAGCACCTTAAGCCCTGCCAATGAGCAGTTCTTC. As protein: CASSTLSPANEQFF.

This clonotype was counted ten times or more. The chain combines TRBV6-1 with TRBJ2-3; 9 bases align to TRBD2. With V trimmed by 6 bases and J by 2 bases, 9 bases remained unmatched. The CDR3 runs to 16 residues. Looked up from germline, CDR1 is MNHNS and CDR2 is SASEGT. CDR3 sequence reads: CASRLTSGIVTDTQYF. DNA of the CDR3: TGTGCCAGCAGATTGACTAGCGGAATCGTCACAGATACGCAGTATTTT.

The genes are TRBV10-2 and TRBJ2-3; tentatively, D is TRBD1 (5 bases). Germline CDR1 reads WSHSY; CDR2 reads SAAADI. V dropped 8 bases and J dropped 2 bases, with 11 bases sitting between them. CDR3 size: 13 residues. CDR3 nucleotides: TGCGCCAGCGCTCGACAGATCACAGATACGCAGTATTTT. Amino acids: CASARQITDTQYF.

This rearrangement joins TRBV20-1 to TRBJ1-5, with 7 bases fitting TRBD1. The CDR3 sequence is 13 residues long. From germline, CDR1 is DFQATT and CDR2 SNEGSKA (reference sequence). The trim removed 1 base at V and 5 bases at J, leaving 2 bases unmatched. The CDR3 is CSARAQGDQPQHF. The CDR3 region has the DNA TGCAGTGCTAGAGCGCAGGGGGATCAGCCCCAGCATTTT.

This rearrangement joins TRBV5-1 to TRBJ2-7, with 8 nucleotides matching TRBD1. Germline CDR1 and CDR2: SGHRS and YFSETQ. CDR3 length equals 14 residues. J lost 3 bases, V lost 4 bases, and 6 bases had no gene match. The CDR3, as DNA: TGCGCCAGCAGCCCCAGGGACAGGAACTACGAGCAGTACTTC. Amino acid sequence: CASSPRDRNYEQYF.

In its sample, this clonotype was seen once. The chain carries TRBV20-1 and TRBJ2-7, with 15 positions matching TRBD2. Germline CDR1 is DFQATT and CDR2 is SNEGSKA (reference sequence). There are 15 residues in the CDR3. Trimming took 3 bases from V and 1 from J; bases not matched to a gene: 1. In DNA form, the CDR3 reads TGCAGTGCTAGTGGACTAGCGGGGGGGTCCTACGAGCAGTACGTC. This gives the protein CSASGLAGGSYEQYV.

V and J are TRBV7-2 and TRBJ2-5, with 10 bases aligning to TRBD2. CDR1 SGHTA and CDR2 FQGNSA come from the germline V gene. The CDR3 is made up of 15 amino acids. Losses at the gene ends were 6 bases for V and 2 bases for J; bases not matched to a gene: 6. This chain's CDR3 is CASRLAGRGQETQYF. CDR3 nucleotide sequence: TGTGCCAGCAGACTAGCGGGGAGGGGGCAAGAGACCCAGTACTTC.